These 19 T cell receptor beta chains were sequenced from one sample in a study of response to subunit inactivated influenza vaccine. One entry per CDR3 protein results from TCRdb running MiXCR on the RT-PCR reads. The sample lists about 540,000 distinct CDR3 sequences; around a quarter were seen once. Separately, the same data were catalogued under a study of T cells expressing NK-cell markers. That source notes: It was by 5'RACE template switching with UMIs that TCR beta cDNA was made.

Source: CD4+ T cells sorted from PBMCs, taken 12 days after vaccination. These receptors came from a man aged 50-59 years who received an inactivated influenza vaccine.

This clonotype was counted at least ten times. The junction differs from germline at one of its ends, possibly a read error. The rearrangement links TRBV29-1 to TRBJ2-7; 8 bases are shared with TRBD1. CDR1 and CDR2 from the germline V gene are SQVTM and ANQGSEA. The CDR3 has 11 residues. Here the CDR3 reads CMGQEGYEQYF. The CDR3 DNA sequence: TGTATGGGACAGGAGGGCTACGAGCAGTACTTC.

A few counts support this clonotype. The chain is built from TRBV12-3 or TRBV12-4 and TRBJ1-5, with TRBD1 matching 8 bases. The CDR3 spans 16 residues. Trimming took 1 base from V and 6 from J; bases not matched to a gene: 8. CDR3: CASSLGAGGVFQPQHF. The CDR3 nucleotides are TGTGCCAGCAGTTTAGGGGCAGGGGGCGTGTTTCAGCCCCAGCATTTT.

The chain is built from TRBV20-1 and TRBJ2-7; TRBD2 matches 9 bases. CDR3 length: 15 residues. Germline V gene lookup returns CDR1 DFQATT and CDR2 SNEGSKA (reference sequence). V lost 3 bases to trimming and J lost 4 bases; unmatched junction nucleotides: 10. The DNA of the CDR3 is TGCAGTGCTAGGGTAGCGGGGGCAGGGTTTTACGAGCAGTACTTC. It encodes CSARVAGAGFYEQYF.

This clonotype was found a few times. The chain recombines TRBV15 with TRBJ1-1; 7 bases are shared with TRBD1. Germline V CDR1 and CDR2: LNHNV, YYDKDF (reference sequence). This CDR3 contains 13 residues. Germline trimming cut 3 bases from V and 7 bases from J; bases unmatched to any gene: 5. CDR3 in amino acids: CATSREGAIEAFF. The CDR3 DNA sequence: TGTGCCACCAGCAGGGAGGGGGCGATTGAAGCTTTCTTT.

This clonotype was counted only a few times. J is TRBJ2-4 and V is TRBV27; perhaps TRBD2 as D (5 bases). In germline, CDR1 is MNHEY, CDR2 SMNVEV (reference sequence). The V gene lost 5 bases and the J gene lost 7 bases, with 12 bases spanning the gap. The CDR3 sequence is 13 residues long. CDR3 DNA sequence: TGTGCCAGCAGTCAGAGGGCCGCGAACATTCAGTACTTC. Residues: CASSQRAANIQYF.

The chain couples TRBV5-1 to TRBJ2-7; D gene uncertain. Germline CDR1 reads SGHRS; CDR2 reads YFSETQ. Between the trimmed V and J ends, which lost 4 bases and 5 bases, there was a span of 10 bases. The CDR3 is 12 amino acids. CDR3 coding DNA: TGCGCCAGCAGCCCCGATTCTGACGAGCAGTACTTC. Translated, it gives CASSPDSDEQYF. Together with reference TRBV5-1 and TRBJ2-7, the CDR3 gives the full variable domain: KAGVTQTPRYLIKTRGQQVTLSCSPISGHRSVSWYQQTPGQGLQFLFEYFSETQRNKGNFPGRFSGRQFSNSRSEMNVSTLELGDSALYLCASSPDSDEQYFGPGTRLTVT.

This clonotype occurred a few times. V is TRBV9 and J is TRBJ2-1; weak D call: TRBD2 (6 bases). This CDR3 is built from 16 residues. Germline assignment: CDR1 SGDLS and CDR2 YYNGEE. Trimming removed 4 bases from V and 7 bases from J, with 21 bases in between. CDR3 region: CASSPNWAGTLNEQFF. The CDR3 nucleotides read TGTGCCAGCAGCCCAAACTGGGCGGGGACGCTTAATGAGCAGTTCTTC.

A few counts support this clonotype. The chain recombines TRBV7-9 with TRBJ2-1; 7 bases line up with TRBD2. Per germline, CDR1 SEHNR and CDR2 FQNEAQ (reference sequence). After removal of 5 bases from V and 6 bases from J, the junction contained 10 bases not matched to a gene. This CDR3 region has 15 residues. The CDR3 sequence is CASSLGRLVGNEQFF. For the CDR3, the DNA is TGTGCCAGCAGCCTCGGGAGGCTAGTCGGCAATGAGCAGTTCTTC.

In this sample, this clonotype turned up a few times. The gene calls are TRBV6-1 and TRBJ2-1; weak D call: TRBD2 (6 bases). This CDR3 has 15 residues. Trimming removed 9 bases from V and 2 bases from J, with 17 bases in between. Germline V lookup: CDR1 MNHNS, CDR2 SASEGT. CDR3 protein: CASQESGPTYNEQFF. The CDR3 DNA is TGTGCCAGTCAGGAGAGCGGGCCAACCTACAATGAGCAGTTCTTC.

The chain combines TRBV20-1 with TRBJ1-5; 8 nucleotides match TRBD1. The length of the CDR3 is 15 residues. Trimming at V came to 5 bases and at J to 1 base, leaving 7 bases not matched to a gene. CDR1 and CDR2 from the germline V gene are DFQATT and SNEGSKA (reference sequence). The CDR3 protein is CSAAQGGLSNQPQHF. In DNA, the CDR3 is TGCAGTGCTGCACAGGGGGGCCTCAGCAATCAGCCCCAGCATTTT.

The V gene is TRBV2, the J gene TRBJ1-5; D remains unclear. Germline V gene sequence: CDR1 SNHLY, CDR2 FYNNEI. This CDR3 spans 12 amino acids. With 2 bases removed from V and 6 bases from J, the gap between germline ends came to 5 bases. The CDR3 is CASSEQIQPQHF. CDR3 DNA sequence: TGTGCCAGCAGTGAACAAATTCAGCCCCAGCATTTT.

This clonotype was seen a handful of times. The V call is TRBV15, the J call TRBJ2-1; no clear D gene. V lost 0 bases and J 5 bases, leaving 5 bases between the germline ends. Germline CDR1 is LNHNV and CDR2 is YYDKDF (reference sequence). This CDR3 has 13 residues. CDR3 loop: CATSRDPDNEQFF. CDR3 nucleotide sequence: TGTGCCACCAGCAGAGACCCTGACAATGAGCAGTTCTTC.

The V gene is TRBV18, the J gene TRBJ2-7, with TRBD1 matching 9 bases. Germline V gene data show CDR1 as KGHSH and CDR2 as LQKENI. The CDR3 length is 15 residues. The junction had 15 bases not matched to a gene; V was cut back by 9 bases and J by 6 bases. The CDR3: CASLLLPGQGGEQYF. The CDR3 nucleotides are TGTGCCAGTCTCCTCCTCCCGGGACAGGGTGGCGAGCAGTACTTC.

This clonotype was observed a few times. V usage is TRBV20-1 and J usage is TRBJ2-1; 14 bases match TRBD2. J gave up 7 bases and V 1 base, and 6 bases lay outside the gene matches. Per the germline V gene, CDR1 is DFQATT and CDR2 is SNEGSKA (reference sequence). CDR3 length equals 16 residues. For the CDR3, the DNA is TGCAGTGCTAGAGTCAAGACTAGCGGGAGGGGGAATGAGCAGTTCTTC. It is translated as CSARVKTSGRGNEQFF.

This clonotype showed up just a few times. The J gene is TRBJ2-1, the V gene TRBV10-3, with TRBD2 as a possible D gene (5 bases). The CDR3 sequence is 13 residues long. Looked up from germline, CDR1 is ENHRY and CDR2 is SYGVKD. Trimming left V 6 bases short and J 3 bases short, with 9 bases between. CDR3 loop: CAISKRNYNEQFF. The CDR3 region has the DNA TGTGCCATCAGCAAGCGGAACTACAATGAGCAGTTCTTC.

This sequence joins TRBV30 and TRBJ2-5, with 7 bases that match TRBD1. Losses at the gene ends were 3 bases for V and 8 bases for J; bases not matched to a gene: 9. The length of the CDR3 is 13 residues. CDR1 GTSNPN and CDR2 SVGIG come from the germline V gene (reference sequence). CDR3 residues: CAWSRDRSGTQYF. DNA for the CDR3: TGTGCCTGGAGCCGGGACAGATCGGGTACCCAGTACTTC.

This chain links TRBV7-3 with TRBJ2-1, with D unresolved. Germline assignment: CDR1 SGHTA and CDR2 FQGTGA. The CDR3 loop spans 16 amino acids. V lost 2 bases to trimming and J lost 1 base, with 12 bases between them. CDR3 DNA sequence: TGTGCCAGCAGCTTAGCGACATCCCGATCCTACAATGAGCAGTTCTTC. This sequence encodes CASSLATSRSYNEQFF.

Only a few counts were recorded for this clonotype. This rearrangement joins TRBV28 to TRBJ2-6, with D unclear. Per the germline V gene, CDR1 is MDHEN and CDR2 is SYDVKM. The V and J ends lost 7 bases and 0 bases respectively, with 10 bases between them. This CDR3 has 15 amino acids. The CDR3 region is CASTDGRSGANVLTF. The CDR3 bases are TGTGCCAGCACTGACGGACGCTCTGGGGCCAACGTCCTGACTTTC.

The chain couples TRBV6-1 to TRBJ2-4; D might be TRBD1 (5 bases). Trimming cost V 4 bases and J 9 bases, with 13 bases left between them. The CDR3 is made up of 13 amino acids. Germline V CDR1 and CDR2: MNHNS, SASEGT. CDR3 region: CASSGQPNSIQYF. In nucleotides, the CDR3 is TGTGCCAGCAGTGGACAGCCGAATAGCATTCAGTACTTC.